A single sample gave rise to the 6 T cell receptor beta chains below, sequenced in a study of early T cells in non-severe SARS-CoV-2 infection. Via MiXCR, TCRdb re-called the 5' RACE reads, giving one row per CDR3 protein. The data contain about 52,000 distinct CDR3 sequences, approximately 8% of them singletons. Sequenced input: whole blood. These receptors were collected from an adult who was a healthcare worker with PCR-confirmed SARS-CoV-2 infection or an uninfected control (not recorded which).

This clonotype has a handful of counts. J is TRBJ2-7 and V is TRBV20-1; 14 bases line up with TRBD2. Germline V CDR1 and CDR2: DFQATT, SNEGSKA (reference sequence). The CDR3 length is 14 residues. Trimming at V came to 3 bases and at J to 5 bases, leaving 3 bases not matched to a gene. Here the CDR3 DNA reads TGCAGTGCTAGGGGACTAGCGGGGGTTAACGAGCAGTACTTC. It codes for CSARGLAGVNEQYF.

This clonotype has only a few counts. J is TRBJ2-7 and V is TRBV27; 8 nucleotides line up with TRBD1. V was clipped by 5 bases and J by 6 bases; unmatched bases: 9. The CDR3 has 14 amino acids. Per the germline V gene, CDR1 is MNHEY and CDR2 is SMNVEV (reference sequence). CDR3 in DNA: TGTGCCAGCAGTAAAGAGACAGGGGAAGGCGAGCAGTACTTC. This translates into CASSKETGEGEQYF.

This clonotype has a count of ten or more. The V gene is TRBV12-3 or TRBV12-4, the J gene TRBJ2-6, with D perhaps matching TRBD2 (5 bases). This CDR3 is 19 amino acids long. V was cut by 0 bases and J by 0 bases, with 15 bases left in between. The CDR3 sequence is CASSLAPWTGVSGANVLTF. In nucleotides, the CDR3 is TGTGCCAGCAGTTTAGCGCCTTGGACTGGGGTCTCTGGGGCCAACGTCCTGACTTTC.

The rearrangement uses TRBV6-2 or TRBV6-3 and TRBJ2-3; D uncertain. Trimming removed 2 bases at V and 0 bases at J, with 9 bases between. Germline V lookup: CDR1 MNHEY, CDR2 SVGEGT. This CDR3 spans 15 amino acids. CDR3 DNA: TGTGCCAGCAGTTACGGCTTGAGAAGCACAGATACGCAGTATTTT. Its protein product is CASSYGLRSTDTQYF.

On this clonotype itself: A read error may explain this, as a much larger clone is one base away. The V and J genes are TRBV5-1 and TRBJ2-3; TRBD2 might be the D (6 bases). Germline CDR1 is SGHRS and CDR2 is YFSETQ. The CDR3 is made up of 14 amino acids. Here the CDR3 reads CTSSFGTPEDTQYF. DNA for the CDR3: TGCACCAGCAGCTTCGGGACTCCCGAGGATACGCAGTATTTT.

The chain carries TRBV10-3 and TRBJ2-1, with TRBD2 matching over 10 bases. The junction had 9 bases not matched to a gene; V was cut back by 4 bases and J by 9 bases. This CDR3 has 15 residues. The V gene's germline CDR1 is ENHRY and CDR2 SYGVKD. Written as DNA, the CDR3 is TGTGCCATCAGTGGGCAGGGGACTAGCGACGGTGAGCAGTTCTTC. Encoded protein: CAISGQGTSDGEQFF.